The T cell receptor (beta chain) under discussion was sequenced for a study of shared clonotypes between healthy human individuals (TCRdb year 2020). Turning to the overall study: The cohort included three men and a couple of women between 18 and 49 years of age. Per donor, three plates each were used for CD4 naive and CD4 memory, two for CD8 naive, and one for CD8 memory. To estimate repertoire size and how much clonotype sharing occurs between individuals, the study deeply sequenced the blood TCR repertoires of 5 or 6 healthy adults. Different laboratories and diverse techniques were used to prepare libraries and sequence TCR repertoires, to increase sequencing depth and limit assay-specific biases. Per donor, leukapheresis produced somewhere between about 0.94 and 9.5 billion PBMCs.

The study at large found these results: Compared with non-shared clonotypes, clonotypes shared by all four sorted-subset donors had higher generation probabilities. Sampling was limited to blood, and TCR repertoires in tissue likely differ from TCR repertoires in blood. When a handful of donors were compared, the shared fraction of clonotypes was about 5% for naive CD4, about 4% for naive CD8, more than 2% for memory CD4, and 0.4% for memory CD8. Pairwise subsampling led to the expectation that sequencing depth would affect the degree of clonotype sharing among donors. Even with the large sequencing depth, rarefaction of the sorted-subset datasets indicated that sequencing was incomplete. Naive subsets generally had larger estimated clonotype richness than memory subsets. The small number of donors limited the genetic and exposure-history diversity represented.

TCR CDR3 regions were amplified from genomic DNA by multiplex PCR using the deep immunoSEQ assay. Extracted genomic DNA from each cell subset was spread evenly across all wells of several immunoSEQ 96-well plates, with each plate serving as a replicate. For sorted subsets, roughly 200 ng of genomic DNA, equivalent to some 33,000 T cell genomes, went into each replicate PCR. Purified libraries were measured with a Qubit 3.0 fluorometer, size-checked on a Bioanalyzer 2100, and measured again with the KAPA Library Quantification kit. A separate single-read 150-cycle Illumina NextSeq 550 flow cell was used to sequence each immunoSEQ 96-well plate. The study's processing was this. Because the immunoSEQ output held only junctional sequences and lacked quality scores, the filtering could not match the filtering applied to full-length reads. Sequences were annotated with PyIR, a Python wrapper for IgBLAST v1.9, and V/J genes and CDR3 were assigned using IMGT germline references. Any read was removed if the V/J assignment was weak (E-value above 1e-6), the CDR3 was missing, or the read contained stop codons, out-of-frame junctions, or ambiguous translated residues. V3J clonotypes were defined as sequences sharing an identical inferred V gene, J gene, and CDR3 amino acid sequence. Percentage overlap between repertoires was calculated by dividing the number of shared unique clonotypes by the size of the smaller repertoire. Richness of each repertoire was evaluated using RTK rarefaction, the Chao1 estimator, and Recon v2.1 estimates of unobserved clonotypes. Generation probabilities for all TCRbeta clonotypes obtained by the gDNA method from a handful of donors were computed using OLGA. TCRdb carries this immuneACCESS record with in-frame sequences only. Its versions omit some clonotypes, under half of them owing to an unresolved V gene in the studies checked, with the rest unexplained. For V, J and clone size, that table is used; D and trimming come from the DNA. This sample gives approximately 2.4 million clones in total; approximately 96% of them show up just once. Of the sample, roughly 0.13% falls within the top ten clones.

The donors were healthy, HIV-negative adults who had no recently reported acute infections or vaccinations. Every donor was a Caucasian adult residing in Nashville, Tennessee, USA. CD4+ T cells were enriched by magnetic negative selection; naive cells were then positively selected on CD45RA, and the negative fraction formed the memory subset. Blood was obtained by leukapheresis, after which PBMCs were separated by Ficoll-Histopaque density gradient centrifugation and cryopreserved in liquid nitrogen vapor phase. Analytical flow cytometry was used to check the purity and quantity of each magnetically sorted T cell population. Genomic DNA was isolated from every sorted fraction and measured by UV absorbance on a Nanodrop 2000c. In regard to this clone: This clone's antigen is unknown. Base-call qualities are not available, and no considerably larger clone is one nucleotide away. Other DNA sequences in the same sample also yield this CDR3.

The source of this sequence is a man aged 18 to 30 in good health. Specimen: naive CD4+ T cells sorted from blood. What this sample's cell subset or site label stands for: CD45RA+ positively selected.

The nucleotides are TGCGCCAGCAGCCAGGGAAGCCAAGAGACCCAGTACTTC. It encodes CASSQGSQETQYF. This chain is built from TRBV4-1 and TRBJ2-5; the D gene is unclear. The trim is 3 bases for V and 1 base for J, with a gap of 6 bases between the germline ends. Sequences MGHRA (CDR1) and YSYEKL (CDR2) are obtained from the germline V gene. Reading from cysteine to phenylalanine, the CDR3 counts 13 amino acids. The entry retains the CDR3 DNA only, 39 bases that are in frame from base 1.